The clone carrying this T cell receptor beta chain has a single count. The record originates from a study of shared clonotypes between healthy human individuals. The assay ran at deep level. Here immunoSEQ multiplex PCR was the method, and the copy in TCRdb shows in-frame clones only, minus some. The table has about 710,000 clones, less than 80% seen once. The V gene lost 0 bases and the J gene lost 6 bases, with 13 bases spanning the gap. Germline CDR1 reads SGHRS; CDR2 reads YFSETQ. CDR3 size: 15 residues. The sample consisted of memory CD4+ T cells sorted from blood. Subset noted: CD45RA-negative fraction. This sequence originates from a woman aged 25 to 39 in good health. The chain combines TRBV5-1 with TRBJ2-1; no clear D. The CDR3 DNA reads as TGCGCCAGCAGCTTGGCCCCGGGTCCTATCAATGAGCAGTTCTTC. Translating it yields CASSLAPGPINEQFF.